This TCR beta chain was identified in a study of CXCR3-negative and CXCR3-positive naive CD8 T cells (dated by TCRdb to the late 2010s). The study in broad terms: In total, some 140 million TRB reads were obtained, which works out to roughly 1.5 +/- 0.3 million reads per library. Data from under 12 donors, pooled across two independent experiments, went into the diversity and physicochemical repertoire analyses. TRBV-TRBJ cluster analysis included naive subsets from about 5 donors and memory cells from 3 donors. Paper-wide results and their limitations: Freshly isolated PBMCs were used for most assays because CXCR3 expression partially decreased after cryopreservation. TRBV-TRBJ usage was similar between naive CXCR3-negative and CXCR3-positive cells from the same donor, while memory cells showed distinct patterns. Repertoire diversity was comparably high in both naive subsets but much lower in memory CD8+ T cells. Surface CD5, linked to self-reactivity in mice, was comparable between naive subsets; TCR interaction strength was therefore also inferred from TRB CDR3 physicochemical properties.

The sequencing machine was a NextSeq 550. The Human TCR Profiling Kit (MiLaboratory) was used to make UMI-labeled 5' RACE TRB cDNA libraries. The full amount of extracted RNA was used for cDNA synthesis, and the full amount of resulting cDNA was used for PCR amplification. Libraries were prepared in parallel with an identical number of PCR cycles. The source study handled its data this way. MIGEC and MiXCR extracted about 53,000 +/- 10,000 unique UMI-labeled TRB cDNA molecules per library, requiring at least two reads per UMI. Each library averaged around 40,000 +/- 10,000 functional in-frame TRB CDR3 nucleotide clonotypes without stop codons. After downsampling to 5000 UMI-labeled TRB molecules per sample, diversity metrics, including normalized Shannon-Wiener and Chao1, were computed in VDJtools. VDJtools was used to calculate clonotype-size-weighted physicochemical properties of the central five CDR3 residues, namely interaction energy, strength, volume and Kidera factor 4. Each CDR3 protein sequence appears as one entry after TCRdb reprocessed the reads, and no DNA is included. TCRdb's processing, not the authors', yielded these V and J calls. This sample's table contains some 28,000 distinct CDR3 sequences. Roughly 10% of the sample lies in the top ten.

On this clonotype: Its antigen has not been determined.

For each CD8+ T cell subset, flow sorting was done in triplicate, and 300,000 or so cells per subset went directly into RLT lysis buffer. Peripheral blood mononuclear cells were isolated from buffy coats by standard density gradient centrifugation. Total RNA was extracted from sorted cells with an RNeasy Mini Kit. The sequence came from a human donor in good health. Some clones in this sample may be carry-over from other donors' samples. The sample was memory CD8+ T cells from blood. The sample's cell subset or site label, decoded: conventional CD8+ memory T cells (TMEM), sorted as controls.

The encoded CDR3 is CASSFVGTGLKRETQYF. Recombination linked TRBV7-9 to TRBJ2-5; TCRdb selects TRBD1, and the lack of DNA leaves this call unchecked. The germline V gene (reference sequence) gives CDR1 as SEHNR and CDR2 as FQNEAQ. The CDR3 numbers 17 residues from cysteine through phenylalanine. No DNA accompanies this entry.